These T cell receptor beta chains were read from a single sample in a study of control samples from healthy donors and cancer patients. The repertoire was sequenced with immunoSEQ multiplex PCR; TCRdb's copy has only in-frame clones and lacks some. The sample has tens of thousands of clones; about 90% are singletons. Sample: PBMCs. These receptors came from a woman in her fifties or sixties with head and neck cancer. Each CDR3 is given with its conserved first and last residue. The D gene is left open where the match is weak. Not all rows give a size; the values are once, few, many and, for expanded clones, a class.

V gene	clone size	J gene	D gene	CDR3 protein	CDR3 DNA
TRBV7-9	-	TRBJ1-4	-	CASREGLENEKLFF	TGTGCCAGCAGGGAGGGACTGGAGAATGAAAAACTGTTTTTT
TRBV6-5	once	TRBJ1-5	-	CASSRQPGGNQPQHF	TGTGCCAGCAGCCGACAGCCGGGGGGCAATCAGCCCCAGCATTTT
TRBV20-1	-	TRBJ2-3	TRBD1	CSASARDRGRADTQYF	TGCAGTGCTAGTGCCCGGGACAGGGGGCGGGCAGATACGCAGTATTTT
TRBV5-4	-	TRBJ1-4	-	CASSLGSEGGKLFF	TGTGCCAGCAGCTTGGGATCCGAGGGGGGAAAACTGTTTTTT
TRBV7-3	-	TRBJ2-1	TRBD2	CASSLRGTSGIGSYNEQFF	TGTGCCAGCAGCTTAAGAGGGACTAGCGGGATAGGGTCCTACAATGAGCAGTTCTTC
TRBV27	once	TRBJ2-7	-	CASSSPGRIYEQYF	TGTGCCAGCAGTTCGCCCGGGAGAATCTACGAGCAGTACTTC
TRBV2	-	TRBJ2-1	TRBD2	CASSSRTSGEQFF	TGTGCCAGCAGTTCCCGGACTAGCGGAGAGCAGTTCTTC
TRBV7-2	-	TRBJ2-7	TRBD1	CASSLLGTGGPGRTF	TGTGCCAGCAGCTTACTCGGGACAGGCGGACCGGGTAGAACCTTC
TRBV6-5	-	TRBJ2-5	-	CASRVSGTTKETQYF	TGTGCCAGCAGAGTTTCCGGGACAACTAAAGAGACCCAGTACTTC
TRBV6-1	-	TRBJ1-5	-	CASSGLTGTYEQPQHF	TGTGCCAGCAGTGGATTGACAGGCACATATGAACAGCCCCAGCATTTT
TRBV5-1	-	TRBJ2-3	TRBD1	CASSSLSTGAGADTQYF	TGCGCCAGCAGCTCCCTTTCTACAGGGGCTGGGGCAGATACGCAGTATTTT
TRBV29-1	-	TRBJ2-7	-	CSVMGAGYEQYF	TGCAGCGTTATGGGGGCGGGCTACGAGCAGTACTTC
TRBV9	-	TRBJ2-2	-	CASSVGFFSSTGELFF	TGTGCCAGCAGCGTAGGCTTCTTTAGCAGCACCGGGGAGCTGTTTTTT
TRBV3-1/TRBV3-2	-	TRBJ2-7	-	CASSQAYEQYF	TGTGCCAGCAGCCAAGCCTACGAGCAGTACTTC
TRBV3-1/TRBV3-2	-	TRBJ2-2	-	CASSGQRLAAGELFF	TGTGCCAGCAGCGGACAACGACTTGCAGCCGGGGAGCTGTTTTTT
TRBV4-1	-	TRBJ2-2	-	CASSQVRGGVLTGELFF	TGCGCCAGCAGCCAAGTAAGGGGGGGAGTCCTCACCGGGGAGCTGTTTTTT
TRBV12-2	-	TRBJ2-1	-	CASRLAMDRGDNEQFF	TGTGCAAGTCGCTTAGCCATGGACAGGGGGGACAATGAGCAGTTCTTC
TRBV11-2	-	TRBJ2-5	-	CASSLLPGLKQETQYF	TGTGCCAGCAGCTTACTCCCGGGACTCAAACAAGAGACCCAGTACTTC
TRBV3-1/TRBV3-2	-	TRBJ2-3	-	CASSPRRGGSDTQYF	TGTGCCAGCAGCCCCCGTAGGGGGGGCTCAGATACGCAGTATTTT
TRBV27	-	TRBJ2-3	TRBD2	CASSPPRLAGAGSTQYF	TGTGCCAGCAGTCCCCCTAGACTAGCGGGAGCCGGATCTACGCAGTATTTT
TRBV5-1	-	TRBJ2-2	TRBD2	CASSFSTSGSGELFF	TGCGCCAGCAGCTTTAGTACTAGCGGCTCCGGGGAGCTGTTTTTT
TRBV5-6	-	TRBJ2-7	-	CASRTAGTPYYEQYF	TGTGCCAGCAGAACTGCCGGGACTCCCTACTACGAGCAGTACTTC
TRBV5-1	few	TRBJ1-6	TRBD1	CASSTGTVNSPLHF	TGCGCCAGCAGCACCGGGACAGTTAATTCACCCCTCCACTTT
TRBV6-6	-	TRBJ2-1	TRBD2	CASTGLLAGGYNEQFF	TGTGCCAGCACCGGACTCCTAGCGGGAGGATACAATGAGCAGTTCTTC
TRBV10-3	-	TRBJ2-3	TRBD1	CATRTGQITDTQYF	TGTGCCACACGTACGGGACAGATCACAGATACGCAGTATTTT
TRBV25-1	-	TRBJ1-2	TRBD1	CASSVPGTGGDGYTF	TGTGCCAGCAGTGTGCCCGGGACAGGGGGCGATGGCTACACCTTC
TRBV10-1	-	TRBJ2-7	TRBD2	CASSSGRPTYEQYF	TGCGCCAGCAGTAGCGGGAGGCCGACCTACGAGCAGTACTTC
TRBV6-5	-	TRBJ2-7	-	CASRRGLLQTYEQYF	TGTGCCAGCAGGAGGGGACTGCTGCAGACCTACGAGCAGTACTTC
TRBV11-2	-	TRBJ1-2	-	CASSLDIRVEFGYTF	TGTGCCAGCAGCTTAGATATCAGGGTGGAGTTTGGCTACACCTTC
TRBV24-1	-	TRBJ2-5	-	CATSDNQVGGKETQYF	TGTGCCACCAGCGACAATCAGGTGGGCGGGAAAGAGACCCAGTACTTC
TRBV5-1	-	TRBJ1-3	TRBD1	CASSLATGVDTIYF	TGCGCCAGCAGCTTGGCGACAGGGGTGGACACCATATATTTT
TRBV30	-	TRBJ1-3	TRBD1	CAWSITRGPGNTIYF	TGTGCCTGGAGTATCACCAGGGGGCCTGGAAACACCATATATTTT
TRBV30	-	TRBJ1-2	-	CAWSAGDYGYTF	TGTGCCTGGAGTGCAGGGGACTATGGCTACACCTTC
TRBV20-1	-	TRBJ1-3	TRBD1	CSASDRGIGNTIYF	TGCAGTGCTAGTGACAGGGGAATTGGAAACACCATATATTTT
TRBV5-1	-	TRBJ2-7	-	CASSLGGDRSYEQYF	TGCGCCAGCAGCTTGGGGGGCGATCGCTCCTACGAGCAGTACTTC
TRBV6-5	few	TRBJ1-1	-	CATKLGGATEAFF	TGTGCCACCAAACTTGGGGGCGCCACTGAAGCTTTCTTT
TRBV6-5	-	TRBJ2-5	TRBD1	CASTQGGTGGETQYF	TGTGCCAGCACTCAAGGGGGGACAGGAGGGGAGACCCAGTACTTC
TRBV7-2	-	TRBJ2-7	-	CASTNIGVYEQYF	TGTGCCAGCACCAACATTGGAGTGTACGAGCAGTACTTC
TRBV12-3/TRBV12-4	-	TRBJ2-1	TRBD2	CASSETSDNEQFF	TGTGCCAGCAGTGAGACTAGCGACAATGAGCAGTTCTTC
TRBV20-1	-	TRBJ2-1	-	CSASFGDGSYNEQFF	TGCAGTGCTAGTTTTGGGGATGGGTCCTACAATGAGCAGTTCTTC
TRBV19	-	TRBJ1-5	-	CASSIGGAASQPQHF	TGTGCCAGTAGTATAGGCGGGGCAGCTAGTCAGCCCCAGCATTTT
TRBV12-3/TRBV12-4	-	TRBJ1-1	-	CASSLTGRPEAFF	TGTGCCAGCAGTTTAACAGGGCGGCCTGAAGCTTTCTTT
TRBV7-2	-	TRBJ2-7	-	CASSLARPAYEQYF	TGTGCCAGCAGCTTAGCTAGACCTGCCTACGAGCAGTACTTC
TRBV9	-	TRBJ1-4	TRBD1	CASSVALLGLDRGEKLFF	TGTGCCAGCAGCGTAGCTCTTCTCGGCTTGGACAGGGGTGAAAAACTGTTTTTT
TRBV30	-	TRBJ1-4	-	CAWSTGPATNEKLFF	TGTGCCTGGAGTACGGGGCCAGCAACTAATGAAAAACTGTTTTTT
TRBV5-8	-	TRBJ1-1	TRBD1	CATSQVGQGNTEAFF	TGTGCCACCTCCCAGGTGGGACAGGGGAACACTGAAGCTTTCTTT
TRBV5-1	-	TRBJ2-4	TRBD1	CASSLERTGWTKNIQYF	TGCGCCAGCAGCTTGGAAAGGACAGGGTGGACCAAAAACATTCAGTACTTC
TRBV5-4	-	TRBJ2-3	-	CASRQGGTDTQYF	TGTGCCAGCAGGCAGGGAGGCACAGATACGCAGTATTTT
TRBV14	-	TRBJ1-6	TRBD1	CASSKGQGVSPLHF	TGTGCCAGCAGCAAGGGACAGGGGGTTTCACCCCTCCACTTT
TRBV27	-	TRBJ2-5	TRBD2	CASRGVGRGDQETQYF	TGTGCCAGCAGAGGGGTCGGGAGGGGGGACCAAGAGACCCAGTACTTC
TRBV6-7	-	TRBJ2-6	-	CASSWSGPGANVLTF	TGTGCCAGCAGTTGGTCGGGACCCGGGGCCAACGTCCTGACTTTC
TRBV5-1	-	TRBJ2-7	TRBD2	CASRTSGRHEQYF	TGCGCCAGCCGGACTAGCGGGAGGCACGAGCAGTACTTC
TRBV6-6	-	TRBJ2-3	-	CASSGSRTGRESTDTQYF	TGTGCCAGCAGTGGATCCCGGACAGGGAGGGAAAGCACAGATACGCAGTATTTT
TRBV19	once	TRBJ1-2	-	CASTTGDWSRGYTF	TGTGCCAGTACCACGGGAGACTGGAGCAGGGGCTACACCTTC
TRBV2	-	TRBJ2-7	-	CASRGWGLDTYEQYF	TGTGCCAGCAGGGGGTGGGGACTGGACACCTACGAGCAGTACTTC